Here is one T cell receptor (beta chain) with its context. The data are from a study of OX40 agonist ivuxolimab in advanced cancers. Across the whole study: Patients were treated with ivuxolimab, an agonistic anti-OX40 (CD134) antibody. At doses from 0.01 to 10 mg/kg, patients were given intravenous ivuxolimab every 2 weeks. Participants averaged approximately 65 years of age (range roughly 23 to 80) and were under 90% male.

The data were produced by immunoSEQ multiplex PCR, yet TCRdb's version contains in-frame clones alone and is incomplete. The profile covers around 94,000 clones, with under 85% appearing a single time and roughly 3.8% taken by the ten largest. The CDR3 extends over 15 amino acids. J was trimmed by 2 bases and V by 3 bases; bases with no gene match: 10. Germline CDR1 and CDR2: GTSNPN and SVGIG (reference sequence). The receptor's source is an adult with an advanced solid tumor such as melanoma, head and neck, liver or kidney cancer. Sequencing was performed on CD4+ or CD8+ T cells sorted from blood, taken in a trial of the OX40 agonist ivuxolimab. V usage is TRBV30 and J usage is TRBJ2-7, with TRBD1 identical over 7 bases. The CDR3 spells CAWSPGRGSAYEQYF. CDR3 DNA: TGTGCCTGGAGCCCCGGCAGGGGGAGCGCCTACGAGCAGTACTTC.